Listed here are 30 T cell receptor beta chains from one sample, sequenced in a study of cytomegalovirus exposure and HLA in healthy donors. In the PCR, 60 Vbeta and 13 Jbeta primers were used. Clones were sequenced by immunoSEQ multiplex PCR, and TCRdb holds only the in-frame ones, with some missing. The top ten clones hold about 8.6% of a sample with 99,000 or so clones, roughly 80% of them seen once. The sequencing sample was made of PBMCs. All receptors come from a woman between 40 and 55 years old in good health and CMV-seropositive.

Here the CDR3 reads CASSLVRGSGYTF. CDR3 nucleotides: TGTGCCAGCAGTTTGGTCAGGGGCTCTGGCTACACCTTC. This chain links TRBV6-5 with TRBJ1-2, with TRBD1 as a possible D gene (6 bases). Trimming cost V 4 bases and J 7 bases, with 13 bases left between them. CDR1 is MNHEY and CDR2 is SVGAGI in the germline V gene. The CDR3 has 13 amino acids.

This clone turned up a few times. The CDR3 loop reads CASSQEAGNQPQHF. In DNA, the CDR3 is TGTGCCAGCAGCCAAGAAGCGGGGAATCAGCCCCAGCATTTT. The V gene is TRBV4-2, the J gene TRBJ1-5; D unresolved. Germline V gene sequence: CDR1 LGHNA, CDR2 YNFKEQ. The CDR3 length is 14 residues. Trimming took off 0 bases at V and 4 bases at J, with 7 bases between the two ends.

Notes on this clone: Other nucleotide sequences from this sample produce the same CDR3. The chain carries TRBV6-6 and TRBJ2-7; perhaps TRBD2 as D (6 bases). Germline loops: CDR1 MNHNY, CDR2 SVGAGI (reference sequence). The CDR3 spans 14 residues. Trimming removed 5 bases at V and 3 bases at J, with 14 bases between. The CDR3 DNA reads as TGTGCCAGCAGTCTTACGGGAGATCACTACGAGCAGTACTTC. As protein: CASSLTGDHYEQYF.

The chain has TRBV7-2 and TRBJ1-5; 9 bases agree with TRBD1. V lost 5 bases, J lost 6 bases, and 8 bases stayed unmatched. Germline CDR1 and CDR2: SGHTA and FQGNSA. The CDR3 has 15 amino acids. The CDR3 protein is CASSPGTGMAQPQHF. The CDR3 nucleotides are TGTGCCAGCAGCCCGGGGACAGGGATGGCTCAGCCCCAGCATTTT. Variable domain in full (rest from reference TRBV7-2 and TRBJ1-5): GAGVSQSPSNKVTEKGKDVELRCDPISGHTALYWYRQSLGQGLEFLIYFQGNSAPDKSGLPSDRFSAERTGGSVSTLTIQRTQQEDSAVYLCASSPGTGMAQPQHFGDGTRLSIL.

This CDR3 is CASSQDSGGTDTQYF. In nucleotides, the CDR3 is TGCGCCAGCAGCCAAGATTCCGGGGGCACAGATACGCAGTATTTT. V usage is TRBV4-1 and J usage is TRBJ2-3; a weak D match, TRBD2 (5 bases). Germline V CDR1 and CDR2: MGHRA, YSYEKL. The V end was cut by 0 bases, the J end by 1 base, with 8 bases between. The CDR3 extends over 15 amino acids.

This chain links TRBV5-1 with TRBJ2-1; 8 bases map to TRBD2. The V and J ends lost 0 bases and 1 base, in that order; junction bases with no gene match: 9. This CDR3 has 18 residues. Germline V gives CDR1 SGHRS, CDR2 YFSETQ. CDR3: CASSLAYLGTRSYNEQFF. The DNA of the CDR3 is TGCGCCAGCAGCTTGGCATATCTCGGGACTAGATCCTACAATGAGCAGTTCTTC.

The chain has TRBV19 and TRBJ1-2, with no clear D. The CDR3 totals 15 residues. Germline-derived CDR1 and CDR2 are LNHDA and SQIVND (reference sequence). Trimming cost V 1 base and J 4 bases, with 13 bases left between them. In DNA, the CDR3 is TGTGCCAGTAGTATAGGAGGGTTGAATAGCTATGGCTACACCTTC. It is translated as CASSIGGLNSYGYTF.

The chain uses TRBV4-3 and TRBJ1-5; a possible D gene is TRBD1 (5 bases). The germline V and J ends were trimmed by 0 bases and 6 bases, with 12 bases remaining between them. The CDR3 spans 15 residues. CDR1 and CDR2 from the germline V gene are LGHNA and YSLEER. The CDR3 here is CASSQDLGEGQPQHF. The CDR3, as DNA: TGCGCCAGCAGCCAAGATTTAGGGGAAGGTCAGCCCCAGCATTTT.

CDR3 in DNA: TGTGCCAGCAGTATTGACTCTCGCCGGGACTCGTACACAGATACGCAGTATTTT. As protein: CASSIDSRRDSYTDTQYF. The gene calls are TRBV4-2 and TRBJ2-3; D is possibly TRBD2 (6 bases). The V end was cut by 6 bases, the J end by 2 bases, with 24 bases between. The CDR3 consists of 18 residues. CDR1 and CDR2 from the germline V gene are LGHNA and YNFKEQ.

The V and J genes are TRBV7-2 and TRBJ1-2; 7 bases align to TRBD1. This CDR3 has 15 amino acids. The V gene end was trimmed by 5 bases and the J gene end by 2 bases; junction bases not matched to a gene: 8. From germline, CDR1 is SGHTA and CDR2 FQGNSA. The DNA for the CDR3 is TGTGCCAGCAGCCTTATTACAGGGGCGAACTATGGCTACACCTTC. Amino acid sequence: CASSLITGANYGYTF.

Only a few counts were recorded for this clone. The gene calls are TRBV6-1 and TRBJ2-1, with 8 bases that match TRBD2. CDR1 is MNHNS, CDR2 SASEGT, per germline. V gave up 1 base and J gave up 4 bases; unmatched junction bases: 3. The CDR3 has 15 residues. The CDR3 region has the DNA TGTGCCAGCAGTGAAGTGGCGGGAGGATACAATGAGCAGTTCTTC. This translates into CASSEVAGGYNEQFF.

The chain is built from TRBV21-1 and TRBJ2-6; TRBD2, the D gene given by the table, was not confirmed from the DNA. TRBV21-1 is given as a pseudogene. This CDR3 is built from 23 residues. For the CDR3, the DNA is TGTGCCAGCAGCAAACGAAGGGAGGTAGTGGCCAGCGATACTATGTCTGGGGCCAACGTCCTGACTTTC. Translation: CASSKRREVVASDTMSGANVLTF.

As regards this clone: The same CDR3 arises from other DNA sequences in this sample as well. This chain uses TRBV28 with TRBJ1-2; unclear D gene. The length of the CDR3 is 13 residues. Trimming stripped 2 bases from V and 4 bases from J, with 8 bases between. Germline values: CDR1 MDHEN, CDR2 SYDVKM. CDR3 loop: CASSLGQAYGYTF. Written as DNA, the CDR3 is TGTGCCAGCAGTTTAGGCCAGGCCTATGGCTACACCTTC.

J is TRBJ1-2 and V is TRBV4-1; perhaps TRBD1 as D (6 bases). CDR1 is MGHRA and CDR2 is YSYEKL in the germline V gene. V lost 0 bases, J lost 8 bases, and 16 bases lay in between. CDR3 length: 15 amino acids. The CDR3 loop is CASSQEGGTNRGYTF. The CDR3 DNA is TGCGCCAGCAGCCAAGAAGGGGGGACTAACCGCGGCTACACCTTC.

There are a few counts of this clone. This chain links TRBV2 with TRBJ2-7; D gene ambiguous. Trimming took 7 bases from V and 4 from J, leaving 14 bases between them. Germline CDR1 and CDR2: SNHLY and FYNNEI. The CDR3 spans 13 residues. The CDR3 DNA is TGTGCCAGCACTCCCACCGGAGTTTACGAGCAGTACTTC. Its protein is CASTPTGVYEQYF.

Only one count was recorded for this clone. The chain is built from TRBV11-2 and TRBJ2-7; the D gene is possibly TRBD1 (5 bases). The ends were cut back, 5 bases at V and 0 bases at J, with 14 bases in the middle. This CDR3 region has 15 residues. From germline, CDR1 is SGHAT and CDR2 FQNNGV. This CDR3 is CASSGRTSSSYEQYF. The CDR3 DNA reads TGTGCCAGCAGCGGAAGGACAAGCAGCTCCTACGAGCAGTACTTC.

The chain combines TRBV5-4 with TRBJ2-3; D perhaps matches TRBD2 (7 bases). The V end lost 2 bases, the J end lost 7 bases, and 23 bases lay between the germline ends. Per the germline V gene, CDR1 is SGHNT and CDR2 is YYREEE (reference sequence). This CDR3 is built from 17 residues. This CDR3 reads CASSLDFGGAGVNTQYF. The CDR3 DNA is TGTGCCAGCAGCTTAGATTTTGGGGGGGCGGGGGTGAATACGCAGTATTTT. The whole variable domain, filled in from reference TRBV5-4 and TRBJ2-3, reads ETGVTQSPTHLIKTRGQQVTLRCSSQSGHNTVSWYQQALGQGPQFIFQYYREEENGRGNFPPRFSGLQFPNYSSELNVNALELDDSALYLCASSLDFGGAGVNTQYFGPGTRLTVL.

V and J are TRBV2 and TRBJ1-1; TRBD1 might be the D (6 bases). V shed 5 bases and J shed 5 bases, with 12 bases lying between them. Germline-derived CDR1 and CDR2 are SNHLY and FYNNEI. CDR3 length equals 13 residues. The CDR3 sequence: CASSYREGTEAFF. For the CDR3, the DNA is TGTGCCAGCAGTTACAGGGAAGGGACTGAAGCTTTCTTT.

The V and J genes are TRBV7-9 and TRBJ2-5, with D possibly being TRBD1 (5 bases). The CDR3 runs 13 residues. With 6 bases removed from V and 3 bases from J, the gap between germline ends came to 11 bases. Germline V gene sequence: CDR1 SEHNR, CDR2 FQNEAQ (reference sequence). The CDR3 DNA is TGTGCCAGCAGTCTGACAGCCAAAGAGACCCAGTACTTC. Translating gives CASSLTAKETQYF.

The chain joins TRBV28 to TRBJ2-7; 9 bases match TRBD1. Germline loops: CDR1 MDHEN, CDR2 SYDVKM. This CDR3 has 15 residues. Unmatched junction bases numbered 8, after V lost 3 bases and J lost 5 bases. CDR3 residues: CASSFAGTGSHEQYF. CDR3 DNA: TGTGCCAGCAGTTTCGCCGGGACAGGGTCCCACGAGCAGTACTTC.

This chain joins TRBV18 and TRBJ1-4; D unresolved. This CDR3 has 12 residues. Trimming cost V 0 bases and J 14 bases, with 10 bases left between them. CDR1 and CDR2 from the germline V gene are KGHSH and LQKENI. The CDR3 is CASSPPTGGLFF. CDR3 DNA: TGTGCCAGCTCACCACCGACCGGAGGGCTGTTTTTT.

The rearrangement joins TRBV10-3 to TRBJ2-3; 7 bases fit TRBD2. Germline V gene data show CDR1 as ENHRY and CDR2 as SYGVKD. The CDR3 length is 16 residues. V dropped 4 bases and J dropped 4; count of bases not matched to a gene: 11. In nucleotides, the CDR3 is TGTGCCATCAGTGGGAGGGAAGGTGCGGGAGCAGATACGCAGTATTTT. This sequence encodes CAISGREGAGADTQYF.

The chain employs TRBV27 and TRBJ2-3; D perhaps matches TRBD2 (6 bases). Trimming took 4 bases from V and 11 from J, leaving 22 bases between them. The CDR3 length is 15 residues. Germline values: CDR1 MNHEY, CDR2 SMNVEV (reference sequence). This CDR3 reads CASSYWDSSLGEQYF. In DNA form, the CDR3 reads TGTGCCAGCAGTTACTGGGACTCTTCGTTAGGTGAGCAGTATTTT.

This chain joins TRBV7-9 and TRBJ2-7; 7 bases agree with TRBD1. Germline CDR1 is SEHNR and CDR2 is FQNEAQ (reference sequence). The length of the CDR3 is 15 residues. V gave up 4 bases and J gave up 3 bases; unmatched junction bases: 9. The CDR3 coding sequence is TGTGCCAGCAGCTACAGGGGCCTCCCTTACTACGAGCAGTACTTC. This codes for CASSYRGLPYYEQYF. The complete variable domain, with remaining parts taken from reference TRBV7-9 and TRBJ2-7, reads DTGVSQNPRHKITKRGQNVTFRCDPISEHNRLYWYRQTLGQGPEFLTYFQNEAQLEKSRLLSDRFSAERPKGSFSTLEIQRTEQGDSAMYLCASSYRGLPYYEQYFGPGTRLTVT.

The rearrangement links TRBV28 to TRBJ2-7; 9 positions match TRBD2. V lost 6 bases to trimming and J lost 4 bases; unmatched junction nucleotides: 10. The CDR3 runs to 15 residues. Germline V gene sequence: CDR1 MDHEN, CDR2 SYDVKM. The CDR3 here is CASRLGLAGVYEQYF. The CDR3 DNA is TGTGCCAGCAGGTTAGGGTTAGCGGGGGTTTACGAGCAGTACTTC.

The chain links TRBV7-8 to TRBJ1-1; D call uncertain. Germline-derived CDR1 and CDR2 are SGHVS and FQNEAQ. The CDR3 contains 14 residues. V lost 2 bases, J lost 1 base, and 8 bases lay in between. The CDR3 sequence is CASSLFHSNTEAFF. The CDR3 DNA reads TGTGCCAGCAGCTTATTCCACTCGAACACTGAAGCTTTCTTT.

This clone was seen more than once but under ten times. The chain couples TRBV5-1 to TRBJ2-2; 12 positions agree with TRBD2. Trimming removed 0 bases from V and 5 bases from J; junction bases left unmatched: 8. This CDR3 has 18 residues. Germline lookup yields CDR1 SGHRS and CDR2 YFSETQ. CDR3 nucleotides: TGCGCCAGCAGCTTGGGTTCACTAGCGGGAGGTCCGACCGGGGAGCTGTTTTTT. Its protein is CASSLGSLAGGPTGELFF.

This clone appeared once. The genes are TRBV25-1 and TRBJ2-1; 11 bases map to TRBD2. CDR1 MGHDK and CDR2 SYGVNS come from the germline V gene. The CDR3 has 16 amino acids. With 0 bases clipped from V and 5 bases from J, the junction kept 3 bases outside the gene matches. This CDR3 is CASSEYLSGGDNEQFF. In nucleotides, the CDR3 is TGTGCCAGCAGTGAATATCTTAGCGGGGGGGACAATGAGCAGTTCTTC. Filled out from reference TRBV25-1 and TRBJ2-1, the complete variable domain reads EADIYQTPRYLVIGTGKKITLECSQTMGHDKMYWYQQDPGMELHLIHYSYGVNSTEKGDLSSESTVSRIRTEHFPLTLESARPSHTSQYLCASSEYLSGGDNEQFFGPGTRLTVL.

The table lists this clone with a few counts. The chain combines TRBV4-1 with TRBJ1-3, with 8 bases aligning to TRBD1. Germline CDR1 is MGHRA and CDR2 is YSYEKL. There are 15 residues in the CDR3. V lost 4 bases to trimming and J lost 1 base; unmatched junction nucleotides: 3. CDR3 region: CASSLRDRSGNTIYF. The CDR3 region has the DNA TGCGCCAGCAGCCTCCGGGACAGGTCTGGAAACACCATATATTTT.

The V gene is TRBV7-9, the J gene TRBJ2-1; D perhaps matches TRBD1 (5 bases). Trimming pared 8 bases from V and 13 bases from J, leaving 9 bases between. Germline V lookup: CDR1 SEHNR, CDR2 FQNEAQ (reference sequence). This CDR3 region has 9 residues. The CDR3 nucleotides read TGTGCCAGCGGGGCCCGTCAGTTCTTC. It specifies CASGARQFF.